The present T cell receptor beta chain was sequenced within a study of blood T cell repertoires in COVID-19. For the study at large: Sources were T cells, B-cell-depleted T cells, or PBMCs; the material itself was cDNA or gDNA.

How the authors handled the data: The authors estimated nucleated cell counts from reference gene primer amplification. Sequenced by immunoSEQ multiplex PCR; TCRdb stores in-frame clones only, minus some. The DNA gave D and trimming, while V, J and clone size come from that table. The sample has 250,000 to 300,000 clones, 80% to 90% seen once; the top ten hold 10% to 15%. V was clipped by 1 base and J by 6 bases, with 9 bases between them. The CDR3 is 13 amino acids. The germline V gene encodes CDR1 SEHNR and CDR2 FQNEAQ (reference sequence). The sequencing sample was made of peripheral blood. The chain carries TRBV7-9 and TRBJ1-2; D call uncertain. This TCR derives from a woman in her 70s with COVID-19, enrolled during active disease. CDR3 protein: CASSLESLDGYTF. The CDR3, as DNA: TGTGCCAGCAGCTTAGAGAGCTTGGATGGCTACACCTTC.